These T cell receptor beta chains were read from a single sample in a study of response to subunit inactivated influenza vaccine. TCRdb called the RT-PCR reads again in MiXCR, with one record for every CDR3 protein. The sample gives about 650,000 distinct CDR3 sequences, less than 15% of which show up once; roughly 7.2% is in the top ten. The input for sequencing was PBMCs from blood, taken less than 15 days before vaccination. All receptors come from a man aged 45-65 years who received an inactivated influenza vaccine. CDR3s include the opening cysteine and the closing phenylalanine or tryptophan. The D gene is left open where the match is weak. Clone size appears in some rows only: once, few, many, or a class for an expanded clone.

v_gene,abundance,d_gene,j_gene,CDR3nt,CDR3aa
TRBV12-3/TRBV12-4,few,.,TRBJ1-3,TGTGCCAGCAGTTTGGGGGGGGCTATTGGAAACACCATATATTTT,CASSLGGAIGNTIYF
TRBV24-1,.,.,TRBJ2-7,TGTGCCACCAGTGCCGGAGGGGGGTACGAGCAGTACTTC,CATSAGGGYEQYF
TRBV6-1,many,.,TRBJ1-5,TGTGCCAGCAGTGGACTCCCAAATGTTCCCCAGCATTTT,CASSGLPNVPQHF
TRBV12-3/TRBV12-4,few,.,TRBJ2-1,TGTGCCAGCAGTTTGGGCCCCCAGCAGTTCTTC,CASSLGPQQFF
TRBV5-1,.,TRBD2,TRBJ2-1,TGCGCCAGCAGCTTGCCGACTAGCGGGAGGGCCAATGAGCAGTTCTTC,CASSLPTSGRANEQFF
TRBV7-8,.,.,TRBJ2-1,TGTGCCAGCAGCTTAGCAGTCCTAGCGAGCAATGAGCAGTTCTTC,CASSLAVLASNEQFF
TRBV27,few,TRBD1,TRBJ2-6,TGTGCCAGCAGTCAACAGGGGCGCTCTGGGGCCAACGTCCTGACTTTC,CASSQQGRSGANVLTF
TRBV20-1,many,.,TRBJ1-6,TGCAGTGCTAGAGTTTTTTCTCGGCCGAGCTCCTATAATTCACCCCTCCACTTT,CSARVFSRPSSYNSPLHF
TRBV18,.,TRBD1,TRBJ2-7,TGTGCCAGCTCACGGCGGACAGGGTGGTCCTACGAGCAGTACTTC,CASSRRTGWSYEQYF
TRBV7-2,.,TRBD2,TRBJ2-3,TGTGCCAGCAGCTGGGAGACTAGCGGGCTTCCCACAGATACGCAGTATTTT,CASSWETSGLPTDTQYF